The entry that follows covers one TCR beta chain sequence. Its specificity is unknown. The record originates from a study of cytotoxic CD8 clonotypes in ibrutinib-treated CLL. In the study overall: Partial responses totalled approximately 24 and complete responses 2; after median around 74 months, about 15 remained remitted and roughly twelve progressed. Collecting the response samples happened after a median 12 months of treatment, with a range of 6 to 36. Findings of the study overall: Sample timing was unmatched between remission and later-progressing patients; lymph nodes unstudied. Patients had baseline clonality above age-matched healthy donors, and this clonality moved with circulating CD8+ T-cell counts.

The protocol was immunoSEQ multiplex PCR, while the TCRdb copy is restricted to in-frame clones and leaves out a portion. The top ten hold about a fifth of the sample, which has 45,000 to 65,000 clones, 75% to 90% seen once. After removal of 5 bases from V and 3 bases from J, the junction contained 14 bases not matched to a gene. The germline CDR1 and CDR2 sequences are SQVTM and ANQGSEA. The CDR3 is made up of 16 amino acids. The chain links TRBV29-1 to TRBJ2-7, with 9 bases matching TRBD1. This specimen was PBMCs, taken after 24 months of ibrutinib treatment. The sequence was obtained from a human donor with chronic lymphocytic leukemia. This CDR3 is CSVQGGDRVEVYEQYF. For the CDR3, the DNA is TGCAGCGTTCAAGGAGGGGACAGGGTGGAGGTCTACGAGCAGTACTTC.